What follows are 11 T cell receptor beta chains derived from one specimen sequenced in a study of response to subunit inactivated influenza vaccine (dated by TCRdb to between 2018 and 2020). Receptor libraries were prepared by RT-PCR. Sequencing relied on an Illumina HiSeq 2500. The public reads were reprocessed in TCRdb via fastp at Q25 and MiXCR, keeping in-frame beta chains. Records with the same CDR3 protein are collapsed into one entry carrying the most frequent genes and DNA. This sample comprises roughly 780,000 distinct CDR3 sequences, 18% of them detected only once. The top ten hold about a tenth of the sample. The source was PBMCs from blood, collected around 5 days after vaccination. The receptor set was obtained from a man aged 50 to 60 who received an inactivated influenza vaccine. Donor details come from another sample of the same person, matched by shared clones.

This clonotype came up many times. The rearrangement uses TRBV6-5 and TRBJ2-7, with 8 bases fitting TRBD1. Germline V gives CDR1 MNHEY, CDR2 SVGAGI. This CDR3 region has 12 residues. With V trimmed by 6 bases and J by 5 bases, 3 bases remained unmatched. The CDR3 coding sequence is TGTGCCAGCAGCTGGACAGGGAACGAGCAGTACTTC. This gives the protein CASSWTGNEQYF.

This chain joins TRBV6-1 and TRBJ2-5; the match to TRBD2 covers 8 bases. Germline values: CDR1 MNHNS, CDR2 SASEGT. This CDR3 comprises 14 residues. V lost 5 bases to trimming and J lost 1 base; unmatched junction nucleotides: 3. Written as DNA, the CDR3 is TGTGCCAGCAGTATAGCGGGGACCCAAGAGACCCAGTACTTC. It translates to CASSIAGTQETQYF.

The rearrangement uses TRBV11-2 and TRBJ2-2, with D unresolved. Trimming left V 5 bases short and J 5 bases short, with 12 bases between. The CDR3 covers 14 residues. From germline, CDR1 is SGHAT and CDR2 FQNNGV. CDR3 region: CASSPMAVTGELFF. The CDR3 DNA sequence: TGTGCCAGCAGCCCCATGGCGGTGACCGGGGAGCTGTTTTTT. Variable domain in full (rest from reference TRBV11-2 and TRBJ2-2): EAGVAQSPRYKIIEKRQSVAFWCNPISGHATLYWYQQILGQGPKLLIQFQNNGVVDDSQLPKDRFSAERLKGVDSTLKIQPAKLEDSAVYLCASSPMAVTGELFFGEGSRLTVL.

The chain uses TRBV12-3 or TRBV12-4 and TRBJ2-1; the match to TRBD1 covers 7 bases. Losses at the gene ends were 6 bases for V and 2 bases for J; bases not matched to a gene: 10. The CDR3 spans 16 residues. This chain's CDR3 is CASSLPGTVTYNEQFF. In nucleotides, the CDR3 is TGTGCCAGCAGCCTCCCCGGGACAGTGACCTACAATGAGCAGTTCTTC.

The genes are TRBV6-1 and TRBJ1-2; D remains unclear. Trimming left V 7 bases short and J 5 bases short, with 20 bases between. The CDR3 is 15 amino acids. Germline lookup yields CDR1 MNHNS and CDR2 SASEGT. The CDR3 nucleotides are TGTGCCAGCAATAGGGTTGCCCGAGCCGGTTATGGCTACACCTTC. Its protein is CASNRVARAGYGYTF.

The V and J genes are TRBV5-1 and TRBJ2-1; 11 positions agree with TRBD2. The CDR3 runs to 20 residues. V lost 3 bases and J lost 2; bases outside the gene matches: 16. In germline, CDR1 is SGHRS, CDR2 YFSETQ. As DNA, the CDR3 is TGCGCCAGCAGCTCGCCCGGGACTAGCGGTCCGGTAATGACCTACAATGAGCAGTTCTTC. This codes for CASSSPGTSGPVMTYNEQFF.

This clonotype was found a few times. The chain links TRBV6-2 or TRBV6-3 to TRBJ1-1; D is uncertain. V was cut by 2 bases and J by 0 bases, with 10 bases left in between. Per germline, CDR1 MNHEY and CDR2 SVGEGT. The CDR3 contains 15 residues. The CDR3 loop is CASSYVNGLNTEAFF. CDR3 DNA sequence: TGTGCCAGCAGTTACGTCAATGGGTTGAACACTGAAGCTTTCTTT.

This chain joins TRBV15 and TRBJ2-7, with D perhaps TRBD2 (5 bases). This CDR3 comprises 14 residues. V lost 0 bases and J 4 bases, leaving 10 bases between the germline ends. Germline V gene lookup returns CDR1 LNHNV and CDR2 YYDKDF (reference sequence). The CDR3 here is CATSRELVAYEQYF. The DNA of the CDR3 is TGTGCCACCAGCAGAGAACTAGTAGCTTACGAGCAGTACTTC.

This clonotype occurred many times. The chain is built from TRBV20-1 and TRBJ2-1; maybe TRBD2 (5 bases). In germline, CDR1 is DFQATT, CDR2 SNEGSKA (reference sequence). Trimming removed 6 bases at V and 8 bases at J, with 20 bases between. The CDR3 has 14 amino acids. The CDR3 region is CSAPDWGNSYEQFF. The CDR3 DNA sequence: TGCAGTGCACCGGACTGGGGAAACTCCTATGAGCAGTTCTTC.

This clonotype turned up a few times. The chain combines TRBV20-1 with TRBJ2-7; D ambiguous. CDR1 is DFQATT and CDR2 is SNEGSKA in the germline V gene (reference sequence). V lost 1 base, J lost 2 bases, and 12 bases lay in between. This CDR3 is built from 14 residues. The CDR3 coding sequence is TGCAGTGCTAGAGGCTACCTGCAGCCCTACGAGCAGTACTTC. Residues: CSARGYLQPYEQYF.

This clonotype has only a few counts. The genes are TRBV7-6 and TRBJ2-7; TRBD1 agrees at 9 bases. Trimming cost V 4 bases and J 7 bases; bases outside gene matches: 8. CDR1 and CDR2 (germline): SGHVS, FNYEAQ. This CDR3 region has 14 residues. Here the CDR3 DNA reads TGTGCCAGCAGCTCCGGGACAGGGATAGGGGAGCAGTACTTC. Protein product: CASSSGTGIGEQYF.